The 8 T cell receptor beta chains in this list originate from one sample, sequenced in a study of blood T cell repertoires in COVID-19. TCRdb keeps only in-frame clones here, not all; method: immunoSEQ multiplex PCR. The sample holds about 130,000 clones, approximately 86% seen once. Source material: PBMCs or T cells enriched from blood (not recorded which). All receptors come from a woman aged 45 to 65 who had recovered from COVID-19.

The chain recombines TRBV5-1 with TRBJ2-7, with 10 bases that match TRBD2. Germline lookup yields CDR1 SGHRS and CDR2 YFSETQ. V lost 0 bases, J lost 9 bases, and 9 bases stayed unmatched. The CDR3 runs to 15 residues. The DNA for the CDR3 is TGCGCCAGCAGCTTGGGAACTAGCGGGGCACCTGTGCAGTACTTC. Its translation is CASSLGTSGAPVQYF.

V and J are TRBV20-1 and TRBJ1-5; 10 bases line up with TRBD1. Germline trimming cut 3 bases from V and 4 bases from J; bases unmatched to any gene: 6. Germline V gives CDR1 DFQATT, CDR2 SNEGSKA (reference sequence). This CDR3 region has 15 residues. CDR3 nucleotide sequence: TGCAGTGCTAGTCGCGGGACAGGGGAGAATCAGCCCCAGCATTTT. Translated, it gives CSASRGTGENQPQHF.

The genes are TRBV3-1 (or the pseudogene TRBV3-2) and TRBJ2-1, with 10 nucleotides matching TRBD1. Trimming removed 4 bases from V and 9 bases from J; junction bases left unmatched: 12. There are 16 residues in the CDR3. Germline V lookup: CDR1 LGHDT, CDR2 YNNKEL (reference sequence). In DNA form, the CDR3 reads TGTGCCAGCAGCCGAGGAGGGGACAGGGGCAGCAGTGAGCAGTTCTTC. This gives the protein CASSRGGDRGSSEQFF.

This chain joins TRBV5-1 and TRBJ1-3; possibly TRBD1 for D (6 bases). From germline, CDR1 is SGHRS and CDR2 YFSETQ. Between the trimmed V and J ends, which lost 3 bases and 0 bases, there was a span of 7 bases. This CDR3 has 14 residues. In nucleotides, the CDR3 is TGCGCCAGCAGCTCAGGGGACTCTGGAAACACCATATATTTT. It encodes CASSSGDSGNTIYF.

This chain joins TRBV5-1 and TRBJ2-7, with 8 positions matching TRBD1. CDR1 and CDR2 (germline): SGHRS, YFSETQ. The V and J ends lost 4 bases and 3 bases, in that order; junction bases with no gene match: 6. The CDR3 covers 14 residues. In DNA, the CDR3 is TGCGCCAGCAGCACCGCCGGGACAGGCTACGAGCAGTACTTC. Encoded protein: CASSTAGTGYEQYF. The variable domain in full, with the rest retrieved from reference TRBV5-1 and TRBJ2-7, is KAGVTQTPRYLIKTRGQQVTLSCSPISGHRSVSWYQQTPGQGLQFLFEYFSETQRNKGNFPGRFSGRQFSNSRSEMNVSTLELGDSALYLCASSTAGTGYEQYFGPGTRLTVT.

This chain uses TRBV5-1 with TRBJ2-1; the match to TRBD2 covers 7 bases. CDR3 size: 18 residues. V lost 3 bases, J lost 2 bases, and 14 bases stayed unmatched. From germline, CDR1 is SGHRS and CDR2 YFSETQ. In DNA form, the CDR3 reads TGCGCCAGCAGCTCGACACCCCTGACTAGCTCCACCTACAATGAGCAGTTCTTC. This sequence encodes CASSSTPLTSSTYNEQFF. The variable domain in full, completed from reference TRBV5-1 and TRBJ2-1, reads KAGVTQTPRYLIKTRGQQVTLSCSPISGHRSVSWYQQTPGQGLQFLFEYFSETQRNKGNFPGRFSGRQFSNSRSEMNVSTLELGDSALYLCASSSTPLTSSTYNEQFFGPGTRLTVL.

The genes are TRBV5-6 and TRBJ2-7; 7 bases are a match to TRBD1. CDR1 and CDR2 from the germline V gene are SGHDT and YYEEEE. V shed 4 bases, J shed 3 bases, and the junction held 1 base outside the gene matches. The CDR3 is made up of 12 amino acids. CDR3 region: CASSPGGYEQYF. The CDR3 DNA sequence: TGTGCCAGCAGCCCAGGGGGCTACGAGCAGTACTTC. The variable domain in full, completed from reference TRBV5-6 and TRBJ2-7, reads DAGVTQSPTHLIKTRGQQVTLRCSPKSGHDTVSWYQQALGQGPQFIFQYYEEEERQRGNFPDRFSGHQFPNYSSELNVNALLLGDSALYLCASSPGGYEQYFGPGTRLTVT.

The rearrangement links TRBV7-9 to TRBJ1-6; TRBD1 aligns across 9 bases. After removal of 1 base from V and 7 bases from J, the junction contained 2 bases not matched to a gene. The CDR3 length is 15 residues. From germline, CDR1 is SEHNR and CDR2 FQNEAQ (reference sequence). The CDR3 DNA follows: TGTGCCAGCAGCTTAGGACAGGGGGTCAATTCACCCCTCCACTTT. Its translation is CASSLGQGVNSPLHF.